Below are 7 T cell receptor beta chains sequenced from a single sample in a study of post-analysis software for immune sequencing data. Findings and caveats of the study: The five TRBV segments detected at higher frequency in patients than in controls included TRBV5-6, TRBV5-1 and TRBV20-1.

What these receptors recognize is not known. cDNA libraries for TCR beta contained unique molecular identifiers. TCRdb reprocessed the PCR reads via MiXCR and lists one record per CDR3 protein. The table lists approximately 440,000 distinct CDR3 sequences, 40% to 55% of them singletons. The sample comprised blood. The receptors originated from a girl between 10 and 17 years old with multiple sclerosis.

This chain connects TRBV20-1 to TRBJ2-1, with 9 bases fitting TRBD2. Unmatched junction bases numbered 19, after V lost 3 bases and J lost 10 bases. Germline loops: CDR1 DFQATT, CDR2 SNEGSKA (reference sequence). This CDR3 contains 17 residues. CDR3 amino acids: CSARDDSGSGEFDEQFF. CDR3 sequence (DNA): TGCAGTGCTAGGGATGATAGCGGGAGTGGGGAATTTGACGAGCAGTTCTTC.

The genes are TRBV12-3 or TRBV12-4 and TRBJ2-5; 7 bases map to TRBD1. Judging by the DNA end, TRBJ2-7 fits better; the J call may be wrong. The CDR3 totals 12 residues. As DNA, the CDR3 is TGTGCCAGCGGGACAGAAGGTGACGAGCAGTACTTC. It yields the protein CASGTEGDEQYF.

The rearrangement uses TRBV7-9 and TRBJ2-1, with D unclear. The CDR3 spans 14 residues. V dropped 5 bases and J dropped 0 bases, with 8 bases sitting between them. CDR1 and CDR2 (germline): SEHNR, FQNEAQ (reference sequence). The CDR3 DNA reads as TGTGCCAGCAGCGATCTATTCTCCTACAATGAGCAGTTCTTC. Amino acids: CASSDLFSYNEQFF.

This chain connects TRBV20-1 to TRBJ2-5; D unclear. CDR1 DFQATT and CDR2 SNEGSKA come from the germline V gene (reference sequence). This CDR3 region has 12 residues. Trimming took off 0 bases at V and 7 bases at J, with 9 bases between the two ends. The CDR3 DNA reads TGCAGTGCTAGAGATCCTATCGGGACCCAGTACTTC. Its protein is CSARDPIGTQYF.

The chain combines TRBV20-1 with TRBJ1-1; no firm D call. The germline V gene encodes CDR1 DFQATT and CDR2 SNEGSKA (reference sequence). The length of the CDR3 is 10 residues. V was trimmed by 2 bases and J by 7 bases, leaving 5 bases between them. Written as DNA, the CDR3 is TGCAGTGCTAGAAAAATTGAAGCTTTCTTT. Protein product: CSARKIEAFF.

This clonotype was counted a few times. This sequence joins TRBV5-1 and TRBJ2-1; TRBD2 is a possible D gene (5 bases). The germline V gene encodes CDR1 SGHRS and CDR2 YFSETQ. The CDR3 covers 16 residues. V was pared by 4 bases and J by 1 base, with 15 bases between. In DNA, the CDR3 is TGCGCCAGCAGCCTGAACGGACTGGCGTCCTACAATGAGCAGTTCTTC. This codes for CASSLNGLASYNEQFF. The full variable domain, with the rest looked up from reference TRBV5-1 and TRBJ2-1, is KAGVTQTPRYLIKTRGQQVTLSCSPISGHRSVSWYQQTPGQGLQFLFEYFSETQRNKGNFPGRFSGRQFSNSRSEMNVSTLELGDSALYLCASSLNGLASYNEQFFGPGTRLTVL.

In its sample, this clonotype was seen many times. In DNA form, the CDR3 reads TGTGCCAGCAGCCTGCCTTGGGAGACAGATACGCAGTATTTT. Encoded protein: CASSLPWETDTQYF. The chain couples TRBV27 to TRBJ2-3; the D gene is possibly TRBD2 (5 bases). The V gene lost 6 bases and the J gene lost 3 bases, with 13 bases spanning the gap. The CDR3 is 14 amino acids. The germline V gene has CDR1 MNHEY and CDR2 SMNVEV (reference sequence).